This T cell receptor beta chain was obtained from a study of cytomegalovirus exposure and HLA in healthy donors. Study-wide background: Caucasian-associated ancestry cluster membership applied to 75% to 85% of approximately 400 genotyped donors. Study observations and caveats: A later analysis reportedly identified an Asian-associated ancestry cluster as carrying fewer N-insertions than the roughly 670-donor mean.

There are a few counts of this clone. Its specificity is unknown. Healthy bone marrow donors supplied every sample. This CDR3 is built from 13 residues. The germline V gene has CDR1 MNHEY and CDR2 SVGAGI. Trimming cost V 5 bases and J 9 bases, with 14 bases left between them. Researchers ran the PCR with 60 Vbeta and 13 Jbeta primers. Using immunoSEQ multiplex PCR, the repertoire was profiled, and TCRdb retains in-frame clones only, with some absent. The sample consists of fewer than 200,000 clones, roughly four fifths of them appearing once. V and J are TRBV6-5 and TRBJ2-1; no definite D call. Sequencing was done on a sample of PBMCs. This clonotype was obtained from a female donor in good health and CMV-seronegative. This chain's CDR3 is CASSPSPEFEQFF. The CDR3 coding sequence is TGTGCCAGCAGTCCATCACCGGAGTTTGAGCAGTTCTTC.